The sequence of this T cell receptor (beta chain) was determined in a study of vaccination effects on CD4 cells after COVID-19. This clone was counted once. Its antigen is not identified. Before sequencing, viral peptide pools were used by the ViraFEST assay to expand antigen-specific CD4+ T cells. Subsequent to a culture period of around eleven days, CD4+ T cells were isolated. Clones were read by immunoSEQ multiplex PCR, and TCRdb kept only the in-frame ones, dropping some. The sample has 30,000 to 35,000 clones, roughly 63% seen once. The source of this sequence is a human donor who received a COVID-19 vaccine. Sequences were derived from CD4+ T cells from PBMCs cultured with HCoV-229E spike peptides, sampled before COVID-19 vaccination.

CDR3 DNA sequence: TGTGCCAGCAGAGACACAGGGTACTCTGGAAACACCATATATTTT. This codes for CASRDTGYSGNTIYF. The V and J genes are TRBV6-5 and TRBJ1-3; perhaps TRBD1 as D (6 bases). V was pared by 6 bases and J by 0 bases, with 12 bases between. This CDR3 is 15 amino acids long. CDR1 is MNHEY and CDR2 is SVGAGI in the germline V gene.